The following is a T cell receptor beta chain sequence with its context. TCRdb keeps only in-frame clones here, not all; method: immunoSEQ multiplex PCR. Seen here are 43,000 or so clones, roughly 92% observed once, and the top ten hold 2% to 2.5%. Germline V gene lookup returns CDR1 PRHDT and CDR2 FYEKMQ (reference sequence). V was trimmed by 5 bases and J by 2 bases, leaving 10 bases between them. This CDR3 has 14 residues. This record comes from a study of T cell changes during pregnancy in multiple sclerosis. This TCR was sampled from a female donor with multiple sclerosis, enrolled in a pregnancy study. The sequences come from peripheral blood, collected in the third trimester of pregnancy. The V and J genes are TRBV13 and TRBJ2-1; possible D gene TRBD2, 5 bases. The CDR3 is CASSDRTPYNEQFF. CDR3 DNA sequence: TGTGCCAGCAGCGACCGGACTCCCTACAATGAGCAGTTCTTC.